A single sample is the source of the 10 T cell receptor beta chains below, sequenced in a study of T cell responses to AZD1222 COVID-19 vaccine. Using immunoSEQ multiplex PCR, the repertoire was profiled, and TCRdb retains in-frame clones only, with some absent. The sample includes 90,000 to 120,000 clones, approximately 90% of them seen just once. The sample here was peripheral blood, taken on day 0 of AZD1222 vaccination. The receptors originated from an adult in good health.

The chain joins TRBV4-3 to TRBJ2-7; D is perhaps TRBD1 or TRBD2 (6 bases each). V was pared by 0 bases and J by 5 bases, with 17 bases between. Per germline, CDR1 LGHNA and CDR2 YSLEER. The CDR3 is 16 residues long. For the CDR3, the DNA is TGCGCCAGCAGCCAAGAACTTTCTAGGGGGGCGGACGAGCAGTACTTC. Its protein is CASSQELSRGADEQYF.

The chain couples TRBV11-3 to TRBJ2-5; TRBD1 is a possible D gene (7 bases). This CDR3 has 14 amino acids. In germline, CDR1 is SGHNT, CDR2 YENEEA. Trimming cost V 3 bases and J 1 base, with 9 bases left between them. As DNA, the CDR3 is TGTGCCAGCAGCTTGGAGGGGGCCCAAGAGACCCAGTACTTC. This translates into CASSLEGAQETQYF.

This clone has a single count. The chain carries TRBV7-8 and TRBJ2-4; weak D call: TRBD2 (6 bases). Germline loops: CDR1 SGHVS, CDR2 FQNEAQ. The V gene lost 3 bases and the J gene lost 2 bases, with 8 bases spanning the gap. The CDR3 sequence is 14 residues long. CDR3 coding DNA: TGTGCCAGCAGCTTTCGGACTACCAAAAACATTCAGTACTTC. It specifies CASSFRTTKNIQYF.

This chain joins TRBV11-2 and TRBJ1-2; TRBD1 is a possible D gene (5 bases). Germline-derived CDR1 and CDR2 are SGHAT and FQNNGV. CDR3 length equals 14 residues. With 4 bases removed from V and 4 bases from J, the gap between germline ends came to 13 bases. The CDR3 loop reads CASSSSFGAYGYTF. The CDR3 DNA reads as TGTGCCAGCAGCTCATCTTTTGGGGCCTATGGCTACACCTTC.

The chain employs TRBV4-3 and TRBJ1-3; D ambiguous. The V gene's germline CDR1 is LGHNA and CDR2 YSLEER. V was pared by 4 bases and J by 0 bases, with 13 bases between. The CDR3 runs 16 residues. For the CDR3, the DNA is TGCGCCAGCAGCCGTCGGACGGGGAGCTCTGGAAACACCATATATTTT. Amino acid sequence: CASSRRTGSSGNTIYF.

About this clone itself: The final CDR3 position lacks the conserved phenylalanine or tryptophan, pointing to a likely read error. The DNA is left out, because the CDR3 cannot be placed on it with certainty; the CDR3 is given as TCRdb lists it. The rearrangement joins TRBV6-2 or TRBV6-3 to TRBJ1-1. From its first to its last residue, the CDR3 has 15 amino acids. The germline CDR1 and CDR2 sequences are MNHEY and SVGEGT. CDR3 protein: CASSTVGKRNTEALG.

The genes are TRBV30 and TRBJ1-6, with 7 positions matching TRBD1. The CDR3 sequence is 14 residues long. In germline, CDR1 is GTSNPN, CDR2 SVGIG (reference sequence). The V segment lost 5 bases and the J segment 8 bases; nucleotides outside the gene matches: 9. The CDR3 region has the DNA TGTGCCTGGGTGCCGTGGGACAGAGATTCACCCCTCCACTTT. This codes for CAWVPWDRDSPLHF.

The rearrangement joins TRBV7-9 to TRBJ1-2; weak D call: TRBD1 (6 bases). The length of the CDR3 is 14 residues. CDR1 and CDR2 from the germline V gene are SEHNR and FQNEAQ (reference sequence). The V gene lost 7 bases and the J gene lost 6 bases, with 18 bases spanning the gap. The CDR3, as DNA: TGTGCCAGCACCATCACCTCAGGGGCCCATGGCTACACCTTC. It encodes CASTITSGAHGYTF.

V usage is TRBV4-2 and J usage is TRBJ2-2; D may be TRBD1 (5 bases). Germline V gives CDR1 LGHNA, CDR2 YNFKEQ. Deletions cut 2 bases from V and 12 bases from J, with 16 bases between. The CDR3 is 14 amino acids. The CDR3 sequence is CASSQRQTDQKLFF. As DNA, the CDR3 is TGTGCCAGCAGCCAAAGACAGACCGATCAGAAGCTGTTTTTT.

This clone came up a few times. This chain uses TRBV4-1 with TRBJ1-6, with D perhaps TRBD1 (5 bases). V lost 1 base to trimming and J lost 0 bases, with 25 bases between them. Per germline, CDR1 MGHRA and CDR2 YSYEKL. The CDR3 is 22 residues long. CDR3 protein: CASSQVGLWGQAKSSYNSPLHF. CDR3 in DNA: TGCGCCAGCAGCCAAGTAGGCTTGTGGGGCCAGGCAAAAAGCTCCTATAATTCACCCCTCCACTTT.